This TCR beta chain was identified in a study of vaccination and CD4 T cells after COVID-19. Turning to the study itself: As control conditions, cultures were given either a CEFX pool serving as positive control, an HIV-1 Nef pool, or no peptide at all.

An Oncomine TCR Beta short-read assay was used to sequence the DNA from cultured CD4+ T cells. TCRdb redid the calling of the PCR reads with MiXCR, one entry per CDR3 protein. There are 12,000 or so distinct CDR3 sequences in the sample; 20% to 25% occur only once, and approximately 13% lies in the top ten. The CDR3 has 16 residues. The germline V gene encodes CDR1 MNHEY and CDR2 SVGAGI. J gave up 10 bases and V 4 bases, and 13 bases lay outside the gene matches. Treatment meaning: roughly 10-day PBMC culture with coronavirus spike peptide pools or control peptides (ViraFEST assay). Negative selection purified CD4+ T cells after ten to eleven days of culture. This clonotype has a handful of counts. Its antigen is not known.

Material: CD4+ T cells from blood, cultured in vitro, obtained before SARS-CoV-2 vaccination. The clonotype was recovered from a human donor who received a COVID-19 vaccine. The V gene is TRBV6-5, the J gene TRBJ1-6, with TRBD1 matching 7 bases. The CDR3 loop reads CASSFRGGQVGSPLHF. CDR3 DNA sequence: TGTGCCAGCAGTTTCCGTGGCGGACAGGTGGGGTCACCCCTCCACTTT.